Sequencing of this T cell receptor (beta chain) was carried out in a study of Graves' ophthalmopathy and Graves' hyperthyroidism. For the study at large: No progression to ophthalmopathy over 18 months defined stable hyperthyroidism.

Study outcomes and limitations: The model predicted ophthalmopathy progression with over 60% sensitivity and around 74% specificity. In blood, most expanded thyroid clonotypes above 0.001 frequency were also detected.

Remarks on this clonotype: Its cognate antigen is unknown.

For repertoire sequencing, the TCR beta CDR3 regions were amplified from RNA transcripts. RT-PCR with HTBI primers came first, then second-round multiplex PCR. Each CDR3 protein gets one entry after TCRdb re-called the multiplex PCR reads with MiXCR. The sample shows around 1,000,000 distinct CDR3 sequences, about two fifths of them seen only once. The CDR3 runs to 15 residues. From germline, CDR1 is DFQATT and CDR2 SNEGSKA (reference sequence). V was pared by 2 bases and J by 3 bases, with 16 bases between. Sequencing was performed on peripheral blood or thyroid tissue (not recorded which). This TCR was recovered from an adult man with Graves' hyperthyroidism. The chain has TRBV20-1 and TRBJ1-1; D is possibly TRBD1 (6 bases). CDR3 residues: CSARRTGTRHTEAFF. The CDR3 coding sequence is TGCAGTGCTAGAAGAACAGGGACTCGTCACACTGAAGCTTTCTTT.